The clone carrying this T cell receptor (beta chain) was counted a single time. This entry comes from a study of blood T cell repertoires in COVID-19. Across the whole study: The United States, Italy and Spain supplied acute and convalescent COVID-19 samples. T cells, B-cell-depleted T cells, or PBMCs provided the cDNA or gDNA that served as material.

Per the authors' pipeline: Estimated nucleated cell counts came from reference gene primer amplification. Measured with immunoSEQ multiplex PCR; TCRdb has only the in-frame clones, and not every one. That table is the source of V, J and clone size, and D and trimming were worked out from the DNA. The data show nearly 200,000 clones, roughly 84% seen once. Trimming at V came to 0 bases and at J to 5 bases, leaving 1 base not matched to a gene. The germline CDR1 and CDR2 sequences are LGHDT and YNNKEL (reference sequence). CDR3 length: 14 amino acids. The source material was peripheral blood. V and J are TRBV3-1 (or the pseudogene TRBV3-2) and TRBJ2-7, with 10 nucleotides matching TRBD2. The sequence was obtained from a woman between 40 and 55 years old who had recovered from COVID-19. CDR3 protein: CASSQDLAGDEQYF. The CDR3, as DNA: TGTGCCAGCAGCCAAGATCTAGCGGGGGACGAGCAGTACTTC.